The T cell receptor (beta chain) described here comes from a study of patients and donors after allogeneic stem cell transplantation. This clonotype was picked up many times. TCRdb analysed the RT-PCR reads with MiXCR anew, one entry per CDR3 protein. Counted here are about a million distinct CDR3 sequences, over 15% occurring once; the ten biggest clones make up 5.5% to 6.5%. This CDR3 region has 15 residues. J gave up 4 bases and V 5 bases, and 5 bases lay outside the gene matches. CDR1 and CDR2 from the germline V gene are SGHVS and FQNEAQ. Sequencing was carried out using blood, either unsorted or a sorted T cell fraction (not recorded which). The chain is built from TRBV7-8 and TRBJ1-5; 10 bases match TRBD1. The clonotype originates from a human donor who was either an allogeneic HSCT recipient or a stem cell or donor lymphocyte infusion donor (not recorded which). It is not recorded whose cells these are; they may come from a transplant donor. The CDR3 is CASSTRQGANQPQHF. The CDR3 DNA is TGTGCCAGCAGCACCCGACAGGGGGCTAATCAGCCCCAGCATTTT.